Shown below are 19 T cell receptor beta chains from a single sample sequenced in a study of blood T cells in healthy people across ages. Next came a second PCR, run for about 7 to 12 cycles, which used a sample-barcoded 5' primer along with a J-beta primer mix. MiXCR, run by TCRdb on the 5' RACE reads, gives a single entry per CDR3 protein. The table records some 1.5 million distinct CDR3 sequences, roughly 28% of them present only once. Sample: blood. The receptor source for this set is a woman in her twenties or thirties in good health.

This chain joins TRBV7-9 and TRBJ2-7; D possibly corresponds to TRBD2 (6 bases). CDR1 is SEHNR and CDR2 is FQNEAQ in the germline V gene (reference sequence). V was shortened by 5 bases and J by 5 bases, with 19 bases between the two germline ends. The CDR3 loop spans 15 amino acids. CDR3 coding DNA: TGTGCCAGCAGCCCACTCCCGGGGGTGGACGACGAGCAGTACTTC. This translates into CASSPLPGVDDEQYF.

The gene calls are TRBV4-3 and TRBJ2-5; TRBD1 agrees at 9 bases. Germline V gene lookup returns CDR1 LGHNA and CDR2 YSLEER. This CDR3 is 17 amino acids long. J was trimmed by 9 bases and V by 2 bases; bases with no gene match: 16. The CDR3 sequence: CASSQPPRTGVREAQYF. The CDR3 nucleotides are TGCGCCAGCAGCCAACCCCCTCGGACAGGGGTCAGGGAGGCCCAGTACTTC.

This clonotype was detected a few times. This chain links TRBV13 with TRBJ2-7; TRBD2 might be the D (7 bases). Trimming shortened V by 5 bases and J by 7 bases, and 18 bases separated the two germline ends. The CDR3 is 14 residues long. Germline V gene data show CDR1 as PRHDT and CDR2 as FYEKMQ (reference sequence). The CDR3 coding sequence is TGTGCCAGCAGCCCCCGAGGGGGGGGGCGAGAGCAGTACTTC. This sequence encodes CASSPRGGGREQYF. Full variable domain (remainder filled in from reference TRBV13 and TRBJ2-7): AAGVIQSPRHLIKEKRETATLKCYPIPRHDTVYWYQQGPGQDPQFLISFYEKMQSDKGSIPDRFSAQQFSDYHSELNMSSLELGDSALYFCASSPRGGGREQYFGPGTRLTVT.

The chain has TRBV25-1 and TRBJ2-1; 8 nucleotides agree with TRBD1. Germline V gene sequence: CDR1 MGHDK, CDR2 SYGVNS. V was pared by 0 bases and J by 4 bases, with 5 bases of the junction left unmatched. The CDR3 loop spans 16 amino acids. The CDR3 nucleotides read TGTGCCAGCAGTGAATATTCAGGGGGCGCGTACAATGAGCAGTTCTTC. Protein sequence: CASSEYSGGAYNEQFF.

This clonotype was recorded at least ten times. Here the CDR3 reads CARLRLAYEQYF. The CDR3 coding sequence is TGTGCCAGGCTCCGGTTGGCCTACGAGCAGTACTTC. The rearrangement links TRBV24-1 to TRBJ2-7; no definite D call. CDR1 is KGHDR, CDR2 SFDVKD, per germline. Trimming cost V 11 bases and J 2 bases, with 12 bases left between them. The CDR3 contains 12 residues.

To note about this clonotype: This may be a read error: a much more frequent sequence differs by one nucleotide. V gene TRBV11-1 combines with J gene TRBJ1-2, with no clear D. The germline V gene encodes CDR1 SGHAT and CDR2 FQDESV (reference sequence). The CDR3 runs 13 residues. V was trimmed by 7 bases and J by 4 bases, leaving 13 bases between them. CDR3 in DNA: TGTGCCAGCATCTTGGATGATGGCTATGGCTACACCTTC. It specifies CASILDDGYGYTF. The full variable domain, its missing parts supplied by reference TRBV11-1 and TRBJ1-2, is EAEVAQSPRYKITEKSQAVAFWCDPISGHATLYWYRQILGQGPELLVQFQDESVVDDSQLPKDRFSAERLKGVDSTLKIQPAELGDSAMYLCASILDDGYGYTFGSGTRLTVV.

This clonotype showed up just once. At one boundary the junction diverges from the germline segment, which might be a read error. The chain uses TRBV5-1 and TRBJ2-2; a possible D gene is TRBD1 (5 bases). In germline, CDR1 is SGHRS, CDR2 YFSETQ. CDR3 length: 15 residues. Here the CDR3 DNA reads TGCACCAGCATGAGTCCAACAGGCCCCCCCCGGGAGCTGTTTTTT. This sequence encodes CTSMSPTGPPRELFF.

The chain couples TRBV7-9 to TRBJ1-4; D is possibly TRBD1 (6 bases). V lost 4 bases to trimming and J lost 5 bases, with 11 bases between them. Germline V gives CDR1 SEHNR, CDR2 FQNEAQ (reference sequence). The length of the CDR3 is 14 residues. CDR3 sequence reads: CASSSYRENEKLFF. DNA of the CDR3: TGTGCCAGCAGCTCTTACAGGGAGAATGAAAAACTGTTTTTT.

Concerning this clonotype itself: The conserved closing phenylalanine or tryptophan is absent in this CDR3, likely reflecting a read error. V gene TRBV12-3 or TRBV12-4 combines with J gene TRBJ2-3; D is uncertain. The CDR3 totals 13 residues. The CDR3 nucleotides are TGTGCCAGCATTGTTATGAGCACAGATGCGCAGTATTCT. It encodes CASIVMSTDAQYS.

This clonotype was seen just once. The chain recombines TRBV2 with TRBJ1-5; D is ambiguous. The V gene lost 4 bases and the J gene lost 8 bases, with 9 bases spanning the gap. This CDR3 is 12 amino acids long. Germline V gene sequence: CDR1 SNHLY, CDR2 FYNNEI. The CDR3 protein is CASSVPPKPQHF. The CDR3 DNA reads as TGTGCCAGCAGTGTCCCACCCAAGCCCCAGCATTTT.

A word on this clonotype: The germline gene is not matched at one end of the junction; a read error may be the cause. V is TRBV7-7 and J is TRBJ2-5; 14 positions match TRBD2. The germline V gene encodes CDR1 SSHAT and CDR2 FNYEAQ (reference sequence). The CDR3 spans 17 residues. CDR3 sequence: CAGSLARTSGGSETQYF. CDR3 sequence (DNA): TGTGCCGGCAGCTTGGCGAGGACTAGCGGGGGGTCAGAGACCCAGTACTTC.

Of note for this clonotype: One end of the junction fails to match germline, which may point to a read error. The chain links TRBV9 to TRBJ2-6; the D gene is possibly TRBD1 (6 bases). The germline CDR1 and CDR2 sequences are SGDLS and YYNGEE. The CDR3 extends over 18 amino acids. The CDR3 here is CASSLDPGGLDGANVPTF. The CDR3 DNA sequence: TGTGCCAGCAGCCTAGACCCTGGGGGCCTTGATGGGGCCAACGTCCCGACTTTC.

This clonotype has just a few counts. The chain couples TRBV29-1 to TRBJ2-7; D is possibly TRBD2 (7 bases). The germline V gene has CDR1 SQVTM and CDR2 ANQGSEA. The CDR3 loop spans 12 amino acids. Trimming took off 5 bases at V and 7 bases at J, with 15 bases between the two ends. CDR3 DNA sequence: TGCAGCGTTTCGGACAGAGCGGGAGAGCAGTACTTC. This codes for CSVSDRAGEQYF.

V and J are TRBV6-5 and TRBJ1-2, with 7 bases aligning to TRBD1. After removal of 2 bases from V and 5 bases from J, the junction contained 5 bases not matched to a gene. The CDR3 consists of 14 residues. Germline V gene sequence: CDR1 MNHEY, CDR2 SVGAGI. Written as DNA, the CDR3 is TGTGCCAGCAGTTACCGACAGGGACCATATGGCTACACCTTC. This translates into CASSYRQGPYGYTF.

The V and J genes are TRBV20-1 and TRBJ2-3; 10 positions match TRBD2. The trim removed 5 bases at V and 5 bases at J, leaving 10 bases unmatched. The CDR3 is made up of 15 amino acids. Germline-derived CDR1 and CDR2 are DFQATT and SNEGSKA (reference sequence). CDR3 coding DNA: TGCAGTGCTTGCAGCGGGGGGGCCCCGGGAGATACGCAGTATTTT. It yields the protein CSACSGGAPGDTQYF.

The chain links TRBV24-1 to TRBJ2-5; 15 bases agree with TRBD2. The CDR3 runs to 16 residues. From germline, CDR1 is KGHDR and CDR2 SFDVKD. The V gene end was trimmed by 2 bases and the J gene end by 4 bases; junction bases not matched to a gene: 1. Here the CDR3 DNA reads TGTGCCACCAGTGATTGGACTAGCGGGGGGGGAGAGACCCAGTACTTC. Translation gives CATSDWTSGGGETQYF.

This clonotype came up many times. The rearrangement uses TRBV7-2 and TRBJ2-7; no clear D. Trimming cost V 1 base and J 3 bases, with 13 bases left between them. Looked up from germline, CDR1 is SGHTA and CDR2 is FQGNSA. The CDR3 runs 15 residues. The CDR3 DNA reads TGTGCCAGCAGCTTAGAGGTTGGTGGGTACTACGAGCAGTACTTC. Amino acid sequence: CASSLEVGGYYEQYF.

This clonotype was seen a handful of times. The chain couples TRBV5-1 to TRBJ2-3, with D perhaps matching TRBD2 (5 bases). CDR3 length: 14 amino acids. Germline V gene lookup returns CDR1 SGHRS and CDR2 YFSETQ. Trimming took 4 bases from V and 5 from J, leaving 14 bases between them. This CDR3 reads CASSPQEARDTQYF. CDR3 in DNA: TGCGCCAGCAGCCCCCAGGAGGCGAGAGATACGCAGTATTTT. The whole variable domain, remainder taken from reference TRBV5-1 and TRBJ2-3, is KAGVTQTPRYLIKTRGQQVTLSCSPISGHRSVSWYQQTPGQGLQFLFEYFSETQRNKGNFPGRFSGRQFSNSRSEMNVSTLELGDSALYLCASSPQEARDTQYFGPGTRLTVL.

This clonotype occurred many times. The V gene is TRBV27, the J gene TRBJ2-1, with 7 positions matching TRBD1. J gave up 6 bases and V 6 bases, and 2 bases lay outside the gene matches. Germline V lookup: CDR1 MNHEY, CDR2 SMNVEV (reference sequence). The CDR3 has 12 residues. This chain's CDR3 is CASRNRGNEQFF. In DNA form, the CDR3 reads TGTGCCAGCAGGAACAGGGGCAATGAGCAGTTCTTC.